This T cell receptor (beta chain) was captured by sequencing in a study of blood T cell repertoires in COVID-19. Recruitment covered about 26 US areas and drew participants whose ages spanned about 18 to 90 years. Cohort allocation depended upon clinical history that participants reported. Trimming took off 3 bases at V and 4 bases at J, with 14 bases between the two ends. CDR1 and CDR2 from the germline V gene are SNHLY and FYNNEI. This CDR3 is 15 amino acids long. In the original analysis: Amplification of reference gene primers was used by the study to estimate nucleated cell counts. Measured with immunoSEQ multiplex PCR; TCRdb has only the in-frame clones, and not every one. That table is the source of V, J and clone size, and D and trimming were worked out from the DNA. Among roughly 230,000 clones listed, 82% were seen once.

Sequenced input: PBMCs or T cells enriched from blood (not recorded which). The J gene is TRBJ2-3, the V gene TRBV2; D possibly corresponds to TRBD2 (5 bases). This receptor was identified in a woman aged 55-75 years who had recovered from COVID-19. The CDR3 sequence: CASSEFALAADTQYF. As DNA, the CDR3 is TGTGCCAGCAGTGAGTTTGCGCTAGCTGCAGATACGCAGTATTTT.